A selection of T cell receptor beta chains follows, all from one sample in a study of blood T cell repertoires in COVID-19. Profiled with immunoSEQ multiplex PCR; TCRdb holds only in-frame clones, not every one. This table holds approximately 170,000 clones, roughly four fifths found once. Sequencing input: peripheral blood. Every receptor here comes from a woman of 80 years or more with COVID-19, enrolled during active disease. CDR3s include the opening cysteine and the closing phenylalanine or tryptophan. Fields, in order: J gene, V gene, CDR3 protein.

TRBJ2-7 TRBV4-3 CASSQRNQGDYEQYF
TRBJ2-3 TRBV19 CASSIYGSTDTQYF
TRBJ1-6 TRBV9 CASSVGASSYNSPLHF
TRBJ2-3 TRBV19 CASSLAGGRSDTQYF
TRBJ2-3 TRBV9 CASSPMGLAREDTQYF
TRBJ2-3 TRBV4-3 CASSHPPGAGGVDTQYF
TRBJ2-1 TRBV4-2 CASSARELYNEQFF
TRBJ1-2 TRBV7-2 CASSLDRGQHYGYTF
TRBJ1-2 TRBV3-1/TRBV3-2 CASRGTGGHGYTF
TRBJ1-1 TRBV23-1 CASSQLKAGRLNTEAFF
TRBJ2-7 TRBV18 CASSPGQGIWGEQYF
TRBJ2-7 TRBV7-3 CASSLDRAHEQYF
TRBJ2-7 TRBV3-1/TRBV3-2 CASSQERLAGTREQYF
TRBJ2-7 TRBV5-1 CASSDPGQGLYEQYF
TRBJ1-1 TRBV4-3 CASSTRSLPNTEAFF
TRBJ1-2 TRBV30 CAWSPPGQNYGYTF
TRBJ2-3 TRBV2 CASSPPESAGTTDTQYF
TRBJ1-2 TRBV6-4 CASSTWTGRNTNYGYTF
TRBJ2-7 TRBV10-3 CAISECTPGCEQYF
TRBJ2-2 TRBV30 CAWRGQANTGELFF
TRBJ1-2 TRBV19 CASSSPGSGDYGYTF
TRBJ1-2 TRBV25-1 CASSDYTGTGYGYTF
TRBJ2-5 TRBV29-1 CSVEKRAMRETQYF
TRBJ2-7 TRBV7-2 CASSQTGLAGASLF